A selection of T cell receptor beta chains follows, all from one sample in a study of shared clonotypes between healthy human individuals. This table comes from immunoSEQ multiplex PCR, and its TCRdb copy is limited to in-frame clones, with some not included. Here the sample spans some 2,000,000 clones, 95% being singletons. Sequences were obtained from naive CD4+ T cells sorted from blood. The receptors come from a man between 18 and 35 years old in good health. Each CDR3 is given with its conserved first and last residue. D genes are given only for firm matches. Clone size appears in some rows only: once, few, many, or a class for an expanded clone.

>-|once|TRBV29-1|TRBJ1-1
CSVRPRLSYTEAFF
TGCAGCGTTAGACCGCGACTAAGTTACACTGAAGCTTTCTTT
>TRBD1|-|TRBV29-1|TRBJ1-1
CSVDTAGGTEAFF
TGCAGCGTTGACACAGCAGGGGGCACTGAAGCTTTCTTT
>-|-|TRBV10-3|TRBJ2-7
CAISELGGSYEQYF
TGTGCCATCAGTGAGTTAGGGGGGTCGTACGAGCAGTACTTC
>-|-|TRBV28|TRBJ2-5
CASSGRVQETQYF
TGTGCCAGCAGTGGCAGGGTCCAAGAGACCCAGTACTTC
>-|-|TRBV4-1|TRBJ2-1
CASSQDGSEFF
TGCGCCAGCAGCCAAGATGGCTCAGAGTTCTTC
>-|-|TRBV30|TRBJ1-5
CAWNGGLSESNQPQHF
TGTGCCTGGAACGGGGGTCTTTCGGAAAGCAATCAGCCCCAGCATTTT
>TRBD1|-|TRBV11-3|TRBJ1-3
CASSPGTGANSGNTIYF
TGTGCCAGCAGCCCAGGGACAGGGGCTAACTCTGGAAACACCATATATTTT
>-|-|TRBV7-2|TRBJ1-1
CASSRTGPPIHTEAFF
TGTGCCAGCAGCCGGACGGGCCCCCCGATTCACACTGAAGCTTTCTTT
>-|-|TRBV18|TRBJ1-4
CASSLRDIEATNEKLFF
TGTGCCAGCTCACTCCGGGACATAGAAGCCACTAATGAAAAACTGTTTTTT
>TRBD1|-|TRBV19|TRBJ2-7
CASSTPKGQRSYEQYF
TGTGCCAGTAGTACTCCTAAGGGACAGCGTTCCTACGAGCAGTACTTC
>-|once|TRBV25-1|TRBJ2-3
CASSEAGPADTQYF
TGTGCCAGCAGTGAAGCAGGACCCGCTGATACGCAGTATTTT
>-|-|TRBV5-4|TRBJ1-2
CASSLDGYGYTF
TGTGCCAGCAGCTTGGATGGATATGGCTACACCTTC
>-|-|TRBV5-1|TRBJ2-5
CASSSGGQGWETQYF
TGCGCCAGCAGCAGCGGGGGACAGGGCTGGGAGACCCAGTACTTC
>-|-|TRBV28|TRBJ2-1
CASSYRGGGSYNEQFF
TGTGCCAGCAGCTACAGGGGAGGAGGATCCTACAATGAGCAGTTCTTC
>TRBD2|few|TRBV7-2|TRBJ2-3
CASSLVGSGSTDTQYF
TGTGCCAGCAGCTTAGTGGGTAGCGGGAGCACAGATACGCAGTATTTT
>TRBD1|-|TRBV6-6|TRBJ2-2
CASSSPRGSNTGELFF
TGTGCCAGCAGCTCCCCCAGGGGGTCGAACACCGGGGAGCTGTTTTTT
>-|-|TRBV11-2|TRBJ1-1
CASSFKGSLNTEAFF
TGTGCCAGCAGCTTCAAGGGGTCGTTGAACACTGAAGCTTTCTTT
>TRBD2|-|TRBV5-1|TRBJ2-1
CASSLLAGGLSYNEQFF
TGCGCCAGCAGCTTACTAGCGGGAGGGCTGTCCTACAATGAGCAGTTCTTC
>TRBD1|-|TRBV15|TRBJ1-1
CATSRDLPGQGDSEAFF
TGTGCCACCAGCAGAGATTTACCGGGACAGGGGGACTCTGAAGCTTTCTTT
>TRBD1|-|TRBV2|TRBJ1-3
CASSGHRDRGRKVAGNTIYF
TGTGCCAGCAGCGGACACCGGGACAGGGGGCGCAAAGTAGCTGGAAACACCATATATTTT
>TRBD2|-|TRBV29-1|TRBJ2-7
CSARDSGRTYEQYF
TGCAGCGCGCGGGATAGCGGGCGAACCTACGAGCAGTACTTC
>-|-|TRBV5-6|TRBJ1-5
CASSPVNRADQPQHF
TGTGCCAGCAGCCCCGTCAACAGGGCCGATCAGCCCCAGCATTTT
>TRBD2|-|TRBV4-3|TRBJ2-7
CASSQGALGLAGLNEQYF
TGCGCCAGCAGCCAAGGGGCCCTGGGACTAGCGGGCCTTAACGAGCAGTACTTC
>-|-|TRBV5-1|TRBJ1-4
CASSLEGATNEKLFF
TGCGCCAGCAGCTTGGAGGGCGCAACTAATGAAAAACTGTTTTTT
>-|-|TRBV5-4|TRBJ1-2
CASSLGQNGYTF
TGTGCCAGCAGCTTGGGGCAGAATGGCTACACCTTC
>-|few|TRBV7-3|TRBJ1-6
CASSFDAGNSPLHF
TGTGCCAGCAGCTTCGATGCGGGGAATTCACCCCTCCACTTT
>-|-|TRBV27|TRBJ1-2
CASSARGRGYGYTF
TGTGCCAGCAGCGCGCGGGGGCGCGGCTATGGCTACACCTTC
>-|-|TRBV20-1|TRBJ2-5
CSATGLETQYF
TGCAGTGCTACAGGATTAGAGACCCAGTACTTC
>-|-|TRBV18|TRBJ2-7
CASSLPVGEQYF
TGTGCCAGCTCACTCCCAGTGGGGGAGCAGTACTTC
>TRBD2|-|TRBV11-2|TRBJ2-7
CASSQRLAVSQSSEQYF
TGTGCCAGCAGCCAAAGACTAGCGGTTAGCCAATCTTCCGAGCAGTACTTC
>-|-|TRBV5-1|TRBJ1-3
CASSLAGDLSGNTIYF
TGCGCCAGCAGCTTGGCGGGGGATCTCTCTGGAAACACCATATATTTT
>-|-|TRBV30|TRBJ2-1
CAWSVVGLTGDEQFF
TGTGCCTGGAGTGTGGTGGGGTTAACTGGGGATGAGCAGTTCTTC
>-|-|TRBV19|TRBJ1-1
CASSIPRENTEAFF
TGTGCCAGTAGTATTCCGAGGGAGAACACTGAAGCTTTCTTT
>-|-|TRBV6-1|TRBJ2-1
CASRGGTEQFF
TGTGCCAGCAGGGGAGGGACAGAGCAGTTCTTC
>-|-|TRBV4-1|TRBJ1-5
CASSQDAGVVQPQHF
TGCGCCAGCAGCCAAGATGCGGGGGTCGTTCAGCCCCAGCATTTT
>TRBD2|-|TRBV6-1|TRBJ2-7
CASSEEGGSSEQYF
TGTGCCAGCAGTGAAGAAGGCGGGAGTAGCGAGCAGTACTTC
>-|-|TRBV6-6|TRBJ2-7
CASDRGERYEQYF
TGTGCCAGCGACCGCGGAGAACGCTACGAGCAGTACTTC
>-|-|TRBV7-9|TRBJ2-3
CASSRPGQLTDTQYF
TGTGCCAGCAGCCGTCCGGGACAACTCACAGATACGCAGTATTTT
>-|-|TRBV18|TRBJ1-1
CASSIGLNTEAFF
TGTGCCAGCTCGATAGGGTTGAACACTGAAGCTTTCTTT
>TRBD2|-|TRBV7-8|TRBJ2-3
CASSPHGWGDNRLADTQYF
TGTGCCAGCAGCCCACACGGCTGGGGCGACAACAGACTAGCCGATACGCAGTATTTT
>-|-|TRBV9|TRBJ2-1
CASSGTPTRASSYNEQFF
TGTGCCAGCAGCGGGACGCCGACCAGGGCGAGCTCCTACAATGAGCAGTTCTTC
>-|-|TRBV18|TRBJ2-7
CASSPIIGYEQYF
TGTGCCAGCTCACCAATTATCGGATACGAGCAGTACTTC
>-|-|TRBV6-1|TRBJ2-5
CASSEATVGTQYF
TGTGCCAGCAGTGAAGCGACGGTGGGGACCCAGTACTTC
>-|-|TRBV5-1|TRBJ2-5
CASSLGTAGQETQYF
TGCGCCAGCAGCTTGGGGACAGCCGGCCAAGAGACCCAGTACTTC
>TRBD2|-|TRBV10-3|TRBJ2-7
CAISPGTSGRNEQYF
TGTGCCATCAGTCCCGGGACTAGCGGGAGAAACGAGCAGTACTTC
>TRBD2|-|TRBV10-3|TRBJ2-7
CAISEGTSSYEQYF
TGTGCCATCAGTGAAGGGACTAGCTCCTACGAGCAGTACTTC
>-|-|TRBV19|TRBJ1-1
CASSWGGTANTEAFF
TGTGCCAGTAGCTGGGGGGGGACGGCGAACACTGAAGCTTTCTTT